This T cell receptor beta chain was captured by sequencing in a study of shared clonotypes between healthy human individuals. Study context: For every donor, three CD4 naive, three CD4 memory, two CD8 naive and one CD8 memory plates were used. Study results and caveats: Memory subsets had estimated richness that was generally smaller than that of naive subsets.

As concerns this clone: Its antigen is not identified.

Here immunoSEQ multiplex PCR was the method, and the copy in TCRdb shows in-frame clones only, minus some. The sample holds about 1 million clones; roughly 80% are singletons and the top ten take 1.4%. Germline loops: CDR1 KGHSH, CDR2 LQKENI. The germline V and J ends were trimmed by 3 bases and 4 bases, with 12 bases remaining between them. The CDR3 contains 14 residues. Material: memory CD4+ T cells sorted from blood. Subset here: CD45RA-negative fraction. The V call is TRBV18, the J call TRBJ1-2; D possibly corresponds to TRBD1 (5 bases). This TCR derives from a man in his late teens or twenties in good health. CDR3 loop: CASSPGRGSYGYTF. CDR3 nucleotide sequence: TGTGCCAGCTCACCGGGTAGGGGCTCCTATGGCTACACCTTC. Full variable domain (outside the CDR3, taken from reference TRBV18 and TRBJ1-2): NAGVMQNPRHLVRRRGQEARLRCSPMKGHSHVYWYRQLPEEGLKFMVYLQKENIIDESGMPKERFSAEFPKEGPSILRIQQVVRGDSAAYFCASSPGRGSYGYTFGSGTRLTVV.